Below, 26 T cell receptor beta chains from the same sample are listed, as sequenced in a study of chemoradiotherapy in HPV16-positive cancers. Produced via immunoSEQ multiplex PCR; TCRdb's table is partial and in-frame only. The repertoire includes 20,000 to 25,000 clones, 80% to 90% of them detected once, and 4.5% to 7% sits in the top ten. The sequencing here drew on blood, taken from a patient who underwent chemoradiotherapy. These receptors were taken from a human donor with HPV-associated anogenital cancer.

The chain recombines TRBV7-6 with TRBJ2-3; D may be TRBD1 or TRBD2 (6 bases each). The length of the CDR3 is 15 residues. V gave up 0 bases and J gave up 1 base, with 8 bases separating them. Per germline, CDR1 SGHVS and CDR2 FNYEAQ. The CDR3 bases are TGTGCCAGCAGCTTAGCGGGGGGCCGCACAGATACGCAGTATTTT. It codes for CASSLAGGRTDTQYF.

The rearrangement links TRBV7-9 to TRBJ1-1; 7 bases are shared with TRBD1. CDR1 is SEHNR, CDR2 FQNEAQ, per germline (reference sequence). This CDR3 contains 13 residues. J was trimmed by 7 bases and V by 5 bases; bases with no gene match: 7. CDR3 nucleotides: TGTGCCAGCAGCGACAGGGATCTTGGTGAAGCTTTCTTT. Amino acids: CASSDRDLGEAFF.

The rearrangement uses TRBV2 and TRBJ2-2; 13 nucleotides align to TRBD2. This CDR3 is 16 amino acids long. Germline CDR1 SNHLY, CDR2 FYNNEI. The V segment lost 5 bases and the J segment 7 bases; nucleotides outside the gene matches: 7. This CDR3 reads CASSPTSGGAIGELFF. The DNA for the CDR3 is TGTGCCAGCAGTCCAACTAGCGGGGGGGCGATCGGGGAGCTGTTTTTT.

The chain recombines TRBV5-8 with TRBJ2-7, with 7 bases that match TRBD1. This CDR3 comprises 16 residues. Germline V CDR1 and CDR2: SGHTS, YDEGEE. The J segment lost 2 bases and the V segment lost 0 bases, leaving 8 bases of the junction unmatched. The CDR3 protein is CASSLEFGTVAYEQYV. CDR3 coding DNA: TGTGCCAGCAGCTTGGAGTTTGGGACAGTCGCCTACGAGCAGTACGTC.

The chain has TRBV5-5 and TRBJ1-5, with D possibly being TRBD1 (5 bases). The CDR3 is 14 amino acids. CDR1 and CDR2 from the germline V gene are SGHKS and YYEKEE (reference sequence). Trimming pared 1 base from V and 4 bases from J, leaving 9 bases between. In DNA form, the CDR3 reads TGTGCCAGCAGCTTGATTGGGGGGAATCAGCCCCAGCATTTT. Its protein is CASSLIGGNQPQHF.

The CDR3 here is CASSMSGYPLNTEAFF. The CDR3 DNA is TGTGCCAGTAGTATGTCAGGGTACCCTCTGAACACTGAAGCTTTCTTT. V gene TRBV19 combines with J gene TRBJ1-1, with a possible D match to TRBD1 (5 bases). Germline loops: CDR1 LNHDA, CDR2 SQIVND (reference sequence). V was pared by 3 bases and J by 0 bases, with 14 bases between. This CDR3 spans 16 amino acids.

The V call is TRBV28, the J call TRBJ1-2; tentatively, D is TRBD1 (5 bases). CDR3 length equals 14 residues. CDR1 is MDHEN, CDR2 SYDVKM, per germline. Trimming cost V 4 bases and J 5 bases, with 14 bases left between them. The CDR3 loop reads CASSSAGGSYGYTF. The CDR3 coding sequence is TGTGCCAGCAGTTCAGCGGGGGGATCGTATGGCTACACCTTC.

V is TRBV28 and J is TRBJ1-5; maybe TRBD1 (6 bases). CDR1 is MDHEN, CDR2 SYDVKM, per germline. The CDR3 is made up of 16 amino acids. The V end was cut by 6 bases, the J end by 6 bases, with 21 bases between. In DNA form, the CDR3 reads TGTGCCAGCAGGTCGGGGGGCGCAACTTCCGGTCAGCCCCAGCATTTT. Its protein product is CASRSGGATSGQPQHF.

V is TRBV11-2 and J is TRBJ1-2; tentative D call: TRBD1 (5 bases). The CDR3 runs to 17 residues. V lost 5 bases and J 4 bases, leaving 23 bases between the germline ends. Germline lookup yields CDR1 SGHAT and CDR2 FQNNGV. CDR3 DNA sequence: TGTGCCAGCAGCCCCTACCAGGCTTTGGGGCAGCCCTATGGCTACACCTTC. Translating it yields CASSPYQALGQPYGYTF.

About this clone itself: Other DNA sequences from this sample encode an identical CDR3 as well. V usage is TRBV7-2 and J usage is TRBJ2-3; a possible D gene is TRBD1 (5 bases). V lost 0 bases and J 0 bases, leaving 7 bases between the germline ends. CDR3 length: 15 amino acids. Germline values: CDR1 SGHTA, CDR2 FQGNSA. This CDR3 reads CASSLAGRSTDTQYF. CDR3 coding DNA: TGTGCCAGCAGCTTAGCGGGGCGGAGCACAGATACGCAGTATTTT. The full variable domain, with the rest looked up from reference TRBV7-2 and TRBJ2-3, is GAGVSQSPSNKVTEKGKDVELRCDPISGHTALYWYRQSLGQGLEFLIYFQGNSAPDKSGLPSDRFSAERTGGSVSTLTIQRTQQEDSAVYLCASSLAGRSTDTQYFGPGTRLTVL.

CDR3 loop: CASSWDRFTEAFF. In DNA form, the CDR3 reads TGTGCCAGCAGCTGGGACAGGTTTACTGAAGCTTTCTTT. This chain links TRBV5-4 with TRBJ1-1; TRBD1 agrees at 8 bases. The junction had 3 bases not matched to a gene; V was cut back by 3 bases and J by 5 bases. This CDR3 spans 13 amino acids. The V gene's germline CDR1 is SGHNT and CDR2 YYREEE (reference sequence). Full variable domain (missing parts from reference TRBV5-4 and TRBJ1-1): ETGVTQSPTHLIKTRGQQVTLRCSSQSGHNTVSWYQQALGQGPQFIFQYYREEENGRGNFPPRFSGLQFPNYSSELNVNALELDDSALYLCASSWDRFTEAFFGQGTRLTVV.

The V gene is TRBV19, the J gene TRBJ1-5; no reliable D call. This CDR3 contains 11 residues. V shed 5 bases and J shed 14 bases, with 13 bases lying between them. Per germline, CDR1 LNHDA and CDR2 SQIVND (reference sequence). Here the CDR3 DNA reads TGTGCCAGTAGTCAGGAAAGGACTAAGCATTTT. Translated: CASSQERTKHF.

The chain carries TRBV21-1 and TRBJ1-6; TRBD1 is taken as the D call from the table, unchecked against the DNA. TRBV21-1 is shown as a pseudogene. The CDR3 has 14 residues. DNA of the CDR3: TGTGCCAGCGGGGACAGGGGGCGATGCTCACCCCTCCACTTT. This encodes CASGDRGRCSPLHF.

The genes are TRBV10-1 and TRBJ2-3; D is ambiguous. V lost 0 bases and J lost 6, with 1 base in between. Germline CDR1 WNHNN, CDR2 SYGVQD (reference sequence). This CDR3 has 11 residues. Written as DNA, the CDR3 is TGCGCCAGCAGTGAGTCGGATACGCAGTATTTT. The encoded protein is CASSESDTQYF.

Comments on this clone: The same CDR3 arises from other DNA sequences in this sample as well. In DNA form, the CDR3 reads TGTGCCAGCAGCGTAGCTAGAGGGTTGAACACTGAAGCTTTCTTT. This translates into CASSVARGLNTEAFF. The chain has TRBV9 and TRBJ1-1, with unresolved D. In germline, CDR1 is SGDLS, CDR2 YYNGEE. V was trimmed by 0 bases and J by 0 bases, leaving 9 bases between them. There are 15 residues in the CDR3.

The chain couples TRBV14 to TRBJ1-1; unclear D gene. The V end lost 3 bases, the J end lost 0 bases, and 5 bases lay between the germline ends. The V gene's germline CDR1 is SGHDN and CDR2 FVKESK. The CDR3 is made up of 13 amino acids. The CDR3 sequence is CASSHSMNTEAFF. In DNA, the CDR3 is TGTGCCAGCAGCCACAGTATGAACACTGAAGCTTTCTTT.

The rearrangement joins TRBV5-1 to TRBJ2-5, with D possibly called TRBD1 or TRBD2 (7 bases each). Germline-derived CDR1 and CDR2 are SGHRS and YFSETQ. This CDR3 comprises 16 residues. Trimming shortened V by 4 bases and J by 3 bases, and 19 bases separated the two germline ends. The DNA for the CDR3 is TGCGCCAGCAGCAGCGACAGGGAGGGTAATGAAGAGACCCAGTACTTC. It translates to CASSSDREGNEETQYF.

CDR3 DNA: TGTGCCAGTAGTGCCGCGGGACAGGGCCCTTGGGGCTACACCTTC. This encodes CASSAAGQGPWGYTF. The chain recombines TRBV19 with TRBJ1-2, with 9 bases fitting TRBD1. The CDR3 covers 15 residues. The J segment lost 8 bases and the V segment lost 5 bases, leaving 12 bases of the junction unmatched. Per germline, CDR1 LNHDA and CDR2 SQIVND (reference sequence).

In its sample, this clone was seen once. DNA of the CDR3: TGTGCCAGCAGCTTGGCCGCCGACTACTTAGGGGAGACCCAGTACTTC. Its translation: CASSLAADYLGETQYF. The chain joins TRBV5-5 to TRBJ2-5; tentative D call: TRBD2 (5 bases). CDR1 and CDR2 from the germline V gene are SGHKS and YYEKEE (reference sequence). The CDR3 runs to 16 residues. V was clipped by 0 bases and J by 5 bases, with 17 bases between them.

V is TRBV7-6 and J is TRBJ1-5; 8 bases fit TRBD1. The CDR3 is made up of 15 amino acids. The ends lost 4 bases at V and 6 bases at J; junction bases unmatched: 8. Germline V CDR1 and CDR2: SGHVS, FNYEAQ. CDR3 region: CASSSMTGDSQPQHF. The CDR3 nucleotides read TGTGCCAGCAGCTCCATGACAGGGGATAGTCAGCCCCAGCATTTT.

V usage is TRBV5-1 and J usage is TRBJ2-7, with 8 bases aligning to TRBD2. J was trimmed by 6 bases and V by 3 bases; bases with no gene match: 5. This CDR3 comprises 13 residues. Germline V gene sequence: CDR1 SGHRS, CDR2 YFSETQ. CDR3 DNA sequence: TGCGCCAGCAGCTGGGGCCGGGGGGGCGAGCAGTACTTC. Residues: CASSWGRGGEQYF.

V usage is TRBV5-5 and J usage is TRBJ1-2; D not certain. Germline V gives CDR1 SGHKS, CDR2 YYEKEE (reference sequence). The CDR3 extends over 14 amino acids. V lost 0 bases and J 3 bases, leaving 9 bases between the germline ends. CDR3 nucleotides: TGTGCCAGCAGCTTGGCCAGGTTGGACTATGGCTACACCTTC. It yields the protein CASSLARLDYGYTF.

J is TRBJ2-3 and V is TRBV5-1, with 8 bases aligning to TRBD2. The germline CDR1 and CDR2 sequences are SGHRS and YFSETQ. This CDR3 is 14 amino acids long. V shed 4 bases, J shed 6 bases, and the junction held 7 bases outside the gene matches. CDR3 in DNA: TGCGCCAGCAGCCGGGCCGGGGGGGACGATACGCAGTATTTT. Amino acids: CASSRAGGDDTQYF.

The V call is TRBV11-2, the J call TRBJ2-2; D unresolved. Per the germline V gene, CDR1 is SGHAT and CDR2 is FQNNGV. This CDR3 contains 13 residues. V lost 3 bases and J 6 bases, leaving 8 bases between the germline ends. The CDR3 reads CASSFSGSGELFF. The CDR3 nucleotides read TGTGCCAGCAGCTTTTCCGGATCCGGGGAGCTGTTTTTT.

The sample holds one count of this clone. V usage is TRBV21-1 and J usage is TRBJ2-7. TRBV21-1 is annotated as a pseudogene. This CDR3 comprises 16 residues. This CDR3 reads CASSKVVRGPSYEQYV. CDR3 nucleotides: TGTGCCAGCAGCAAAGTCGTCCGGGGACCATCCTACGAGCAGTACGTC.

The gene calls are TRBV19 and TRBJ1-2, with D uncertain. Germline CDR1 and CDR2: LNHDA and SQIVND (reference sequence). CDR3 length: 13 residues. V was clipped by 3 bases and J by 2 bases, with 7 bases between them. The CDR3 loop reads CASSMGPNYGYTF. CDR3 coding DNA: TGTGCCAGTAGTATGGGTCCGAACTATGGCTACACCTTC.